The entry below describes one T cell receptor beta chain. This clonotype showed up many times. It lacks a known antigen. No base-level quality is on record; no much larger clone is a single base apart. CDR1 and CDR2, looked up from the germline V gene, are SGHDT and YYEEEE. The CDR3 spans 15 residues, from the cysteine through the phenylalanine. Only the CDR3 portion is preserved as DNA: 45 bases, with reading frame beginning at the first base. V was cut back by 1 base and J by 8 bases, leaving a gap of 19 bases between them. The record originates from a study of breast tumors, draining lymph nodes, adjacent tissues (dated by TCRdb to 2016 to 2018). In the study overall: TCR beta repertoires were compared across tumor, adjacent nontumor tissue and axillary lymph nodes obtained from breast cancer patients. In human breast cancer, the study set out to evaluate how tumor, surrounding tissue and draining lymph node repertoires relate to one another and whether T cells may move between these sites. What the research found in general, with its limitations: Tumors showed preferential V and J gene usage, and their T-cell repertoire diversity fell below that of lymph nodes yet above that of nontumor tissue. Tumor and nontumor tissue repertoires were found to be significantly more similar in luminal-like than in basal-like breast cancer. The study presented the conclusion that tumor T cells originate in lymph nodes as consistent with a hypothesis, not as something directly demonstrated. The data were considered consistent with the idea that most tumor T cells come from the lymph node and then expand in tumor tissue.

TCRdb records Illumina HiSeq 2000 as the sequencer. TCR beta chain libraries were generated by multiplex PCR amplification. High-throughput sequencing was used to analyze the amplified TCR beta chain products. In TCRdb, the public reads were trimmed at Q25 with fastp and aligned with MiXCR, with productive beta chains retained. Under each unique CDR3 protein, matching rows form one entry showing the most common genes and DNA. The sample contains over 150,000 distinct CDR3 sequences, roughly 30% of them found a single time. The top ten clonotypes cover about 4% of the sample. The lymph node samples were taken from the axillary draining lymph nodes of breast cancer patients.

Sequencing was done on a sample of axillary lymph node tissue. The sequence derives from a female donor with breast cancer. Some clones in this sample may be carry-over from other donors' samples. The chain uses TRBV5-6 and TRBJ2-7, and TRBD2 may be the D gene, going by 5 matching bases. Read as DNA, the sequence is TGTGCCAGCAGCTTGACCCAGGACTGGGTCGGAAAGCAGTACTTC. The encoded protein is CASSLTQDWVGKQYF.